This TCR beta chain emerged from a study of T-cell reconstitution after alpha-beta-depleted transplantation in children. The germline V gene has CDR1 GTSNPN and CDR2 SVGIG (reference sequence). The CDR3 spans 16 residues. Between the trimmed V and J ends, which lost 0 bases and 5 bases, there was a span of 19 bases. Unique molecular identifiers tagged the TCRbeta library. Via MiXCR, TCRdb re-called the PCR reads, giving one row per CDR3 protein. The table lists some 530,000 distinct CDR3 sequences, approximately 13% of them singletons. The material sequenced was PBMCs from the stem cell graft donor, taken from the stem cell graft. The receptor was isolated from a human donor who donated a stem cell graft to a child with combined immunodeficiency. V is TRBV30 and J is TRBJ2-5, with D perhaps TRBD2 (5 bases). CDR3 sequence: CAWSVFIRGARETQYF. CDR3 bases: TGTGCCTGGAGTGTATTCATCCGGGGAGCTAGGGAGACCCAGTACTTC.